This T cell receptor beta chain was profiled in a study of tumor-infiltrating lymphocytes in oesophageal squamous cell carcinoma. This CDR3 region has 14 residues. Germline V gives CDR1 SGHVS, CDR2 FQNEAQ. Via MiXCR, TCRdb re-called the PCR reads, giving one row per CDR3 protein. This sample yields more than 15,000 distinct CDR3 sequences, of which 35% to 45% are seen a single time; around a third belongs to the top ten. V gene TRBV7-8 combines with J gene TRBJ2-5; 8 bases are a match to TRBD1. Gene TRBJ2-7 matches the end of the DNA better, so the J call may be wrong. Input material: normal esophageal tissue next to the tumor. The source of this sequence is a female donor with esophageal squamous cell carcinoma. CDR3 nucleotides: TGTGCCAGCAGCTTAGACAGGGGGTACTACGAGCAGTACTTC. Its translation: CASSLDRGYYEQYF.